One and the same sample provided the 29 T cell receptor beta chains below, sequenced in a study of T-cell reconstitution after alpha-beta-depleted transplantation in children. Construction of the TCRbeta library involved unique molecular identifiers. TCRdb re-analysed the PCR reads in MiXCR, keeping a single row per CDR3 protein. The table records around 450,000 distinct CDR3 sequences, around 15% of them present only once. The specimen was PBMCs, mostly from graft donor cells, collected 360 days after TCRalphabeta/CD19-depleted stem cell transplant. These receptors all stem from a boy in the first two years of life who had a stem cell transplant for Wiskott-Aldrich syndrome, so the T cells may come from the graft donor.

This clonotype was detected a few times. V and J are TRBV7-2 and TRBJ2-1, with D perhaps matching TRBD1 or TRBD2 (6 bases each). Germline V gene data show CDR1 as SGHTA and CDR2 as FQGNSA. The CDR3 contains 15 residues. Trimming cost V 5 bases and J 8 bases, with 19 bases left between them. Here the CDR3 DNA reads TGTGCCAGCAGCCTCCCTAGGGGGGCTGGCGATGAGCAGTTCTTC. This sequence encodes CASSLPRGAGDEQFF.

This rearrangement joins TRBV30 to TRBJ2-3; D call uncertain. Trimming shortened V by 2 bases and J by 0 bases, and 15 bases separated the two germline ends. The CDR3 sequence is 16 residues long. Germline V gene data show CDR1 as GTSNPN and CDR2 as SVGIG (reference sequence). CDR3 loop: CAWSTFLLWSTDTQYF. CDR3 sequence (DNA): TGTGCCTGGAGTACGTTTCTCCTATGGAGCACAGATACGCAGTATTTT. The variable domain in full, with the rest retrieved from reference TRBV30 and TRBJ2-3, is SQTIHQWPATLVQPVGSPLSLECTVEGTSNPNLYWYRQAAGRGLQLLFYSVGIGQISSEVPQNLSASRPQDRQFILSSKKLLLSDSGFYLCAWSTFLLWSTDTQYFGPGTRLTVL.

Only a few counts were recorded for this clonotype. The chain joins TRBV27 to TRBJ1-1; D is ambiguous. Trimming removed 5 bases from V and 4 bases from J, with 17 bases in between. The CDR3 runs to 15 residues. Germline-derived CDR1 and CDR2 are MNHEY and SMNVEV (reference sequence). Written as DNA, the CDR3 is TGTGCCAGCAGTCGGGGTCCAGGTCAGCGCACTGAAGCTTTCTTT. Translating gives CASSRGPGQRTEAFF.

The rearrangement uses TRBV5-1 and TRBJ2-3, with 14 bases fitting TRBD2. Germline assignment: CDR1 SGHRS and CDR2 YFSETQ. There are 18 residues in the CDR3. Losses at the gene ends were 0 bases for V and 5 bases for J; bases not matched to a gene: 8. The DNA of the CDR3 is TGCGCCAGCAGCTTGGCCCTCCGACTAGCGGGAGGGGAAGATACGCAGTATTTT. Protein: CASSLALRLAGGEDTQYF.

The chain carries TRBV28 and TRBJ2-7; D unresolved. Per germline, CDR1 MDHEN and CDR2 SYDVKM. The CDR3 totals 13 residues. This CDR3 reads CATRRMTSYEQYF. CDR3 nucleotides: TGTGCGACCAGACGGATGACCTCCTACGAGCAGTACTTC.

The CDR3 DNA reads as TGTGCCAGCAGCTTACTTCGGGGAGTTGGGACAGCAAAGGCGGATACGCAGTATTTT. Translated: CASSLLRGVGTAKADTQYF. The chain employs TRBV11-1 and TRBJ2-3; 7 bases fit TRBD1. The germline gives CDR1 SGHAT, CDR2 FQDESV (reference sequence). This CDR3 has 19 residues. J gave up 6 bases and V 2 bases, and 20 bases lay outside the gene matches.

This rearrangement joins TRBV29-1 to TRBJ2-5; possibly TRBD1 for D (6 bases). Trimming took off 6 bases at V and 1 base at J, with 12 bases between the two ends. CDR3 size: 13 residues. Per the germline V gene, CDR1 is SQVTM and CDR2 is ANQGSEA. CDR3 nucleotides: TGCAGCGTGGCTGGACAGTTCCAAGAGACCCAGTACTTC. This sequence encodes CSVAGQFQETQYF. Together with reference TRBV29-1 and TRBJ2-5, the CDR3 gives the full variable domain: SAVISQKPSRDICQRGTSLTIQCQVDSQVTMMFWYRQQPGQSLTLIATANQGSEATYESGFVIDKFPISRPNLTFSTLTVSNMSPEDSSIYLCSVAGQFQETQYFGPGTRLLVL.

This clonotype was recorded a few times. The chain recombines TRBV7-8 with TRBJ2-7, with a weak D call TRBD1 (8 bases). CDR3 size: 16 residues. V was trimmed by 0 bases and J by 2 bases, leaving 14 bases between them. Germline assignment: CDR1 SGHVS and CDR2 FQNEAQ. CDR3 nucleotides: TGTGCCAGCAGCTTAGCTTACAGGGGGGGTACCTACGAGCAGTACTTC. This gives the protein CASSLAYRGGTYEQYF.

The chain carries TRBV5-1 and TRBJ2-1; 7 bases fit TRBD1. The V gene's germline CDR1 is SGHRS and CDR2 YFSETQ. Losses at the gene ends were 4 bases for V and 6 bases for J; bases not matched to a gene: 7. The CDR3 consists of 14 residues. The CDR3 region has the DNA TGCGCCAGCAGCAACCTGCAGGGGGTCAATGAGCAGTTCTTC. Its protein product is CASSNLQGVNEQFF.

The rearrangement uses TRBV7-8 and TRBJ1-5, with unresolved D. The CDR3 loop spans 15 amino acids. V shed 1 base and J shed 0 bases, with 7 bases lying between them. Germline CDR1 is SGHVS and CDR2 is FQNEAQ. CDR3 sequence reads: CASSLDGLSNQPQHF. Here the CDR3 DNA reads TGTGCCAGCAGCTTAGATGGGCTTAGCAATCAGCCCCAGCATTTT.

This clonotype occurred a few times. This chain uses TRBV7-6 with TRBJ2-7; 10 bases agree with TRBD2. Germline V gene data show CDR1 as SGHVS and CDR2 as FNYEAQ. V lost 5 bases to trimming and J lost 4 bases; unmatched junction nucleotides: 8. This CDR3 is built from 15 residues. The CDR3 here is CASSSLAGVGYEQYF. CDR3 coding DNA: TGTGCCAGCAGCAGTCTAGCGGGAGTAGGGTACGAGCAGTACTTC.

The chain uses TRBV11-2 and TRBJ2-7, with 7 bases fitting TRBD2. V was clipped by 1 base and J by 3 bases; unmatched bases: 9. The V gene's germline CDR1 is SGHAT and CDR2 FQNNGV. This CDR3 has 16 residues. The CDR3 DNA sequence: TGTGCCAGCAGCTTAGGAGGGCCGGGGACTAACTACGAGCAGTACTTC. Translating it yields CASSLGGPGTNYEQYF.

The V and J genes are TRBV24-1 and TRBJ2-2; tentative D call: TRBD2 (6 bases). CDR3 length equals 17 residues. V dropped 4 bases and J dropped 4 bases, with 18 bases sitting between them. CDR1 is KGHDR, CDR2 SFDVKD, per germline. CDR3 DNA sequence: TGTGCCACCAGTGAGGGACTGAGGGAGATTATCACCGGGGAGCTGTTTTTT. It codes for CATSEGLREIITGELFF.

This clonotype has more than one count but fewer than ten. The rearrangement joins TRBV6-1 to TRBJ2-3, with D hard to call. The V end lost 5 bases, the J end lost 4 bases, and 7 bases lay between the germline ends. The CDR3 is 12 residues long. Germline CDR1 is MNHNS and CDR2 is SASEGT. This CDR3 reads CASSSIPDTQYF. CDR3 DNA: TGTGCCAGCAGTTCCATTCCAGATACGCAGTATTTT.

The chain is built from TRBV29-1 and TRBJ2-6; D ambiguous. V dropped 6 bases and J dropped 2 bases, with 14 bases sitting between them. The CDR3 totals 15 residues. Germline V lookup: CDR1 SQVTM, CDR2 ANQGSEA. The CDR3 sequence is CSVGRGVAGANVLTF. The CDR3 nucleotides are TGCAGCGTAGGACGCGGTGTTGCTGGGGCCAACGTCCTGACTTTC. The variable domain in full, with the rest retrieved from reference TRBV29-1 and TRBJ2-6, is SAVISQKPSRDICQRGTSLTIQCQVDSQVTMMFWYRQQPGQSLTLIATANQGSEATYESGFVIDKFPISRPNLTFSTLTVSNMSPEDSSIYLCSVGRGVAGANVLTFGAGSRLTVL.

V and J are TRBV13 and TRBJ2-7; D ambiguous. Trimming removed 4 bases at V and 2 bases at J, with 6 bases between. This CDR3 has 12 amino acids. Germline values: CDR1 PRHDT, CDR2 FYEKMQ (reference sequence). The CDR3: CASSSIAYEQYF. For the CDR3, the DNA is TGTGCCAGCAGCTCGATCGCCTACGAGCAGTACTTC.

This clonotype was observed many times. The rearrangement links TRBV15 to TRBJ2-2, with D unclear. The CDR3 has 13 amino acids. The V gene lost 0 bases and the J gene lost 6 bases, with 5 bases spanning the gap. Germline V gene lookup returns CDR1 LNHNV and CDR2 YYDKDF (reference sequence). CDR3 residues: CATSRDPSGELFF. CDR3 nucleotides: TGTGCCACCAGCAGAGATCCATCCGGGGAGCTGTTTTTT.

This clonotype was seen more than once but under ten times. The chain links TRBV5-1 to TRBJ2-7; possible D gene TRBD2, 6 bases. Trimming cost V 4 bases and J 3 bases, with 14 bases left between them. This CDR3 is 14 amino acids long. Per the germline V gene, CDR1 is SGHRS and CDR2 is YFSETQ. This CDR3 reads CASSPRGLVYEQYF. For the CDR3, the DNA is TGCGCCAGCAGCCCTCGGGGACTTGTCTACGAGCAGTACTTC. Variable domain in full (rest from reference TRBV5-1 and TRBJ2-7): KAGVTQTPRYLIKTRGQQVTLSCSPISGHRSVSWYQQTPGQGLQFLFEYFSETQRNKGNFPGRFSGRQFSNSRSEMNVSTLELGDSALYLCASSPRGLVYEQYFGPGTRLTVT.

This clonotype has just a few counts. The rearrangement links TRBV9 to TRBJ2-7; D not resolved. CDR1 SGDLS and CDR2 YYNGEE come from the germline V gene. With 2 bases removed from V and 2 bases from J, the gap between germline ends came to 14 bases. The CDR3 is made up of 15 amino acids. The CDR3 is CASSVLPGLAYEQYF. DNA of the CDR3: TGTGCCAGCAGCGTTCTACCAGGTTTAGCCTACGAGCAGTACTTC.

A few counts support this clonotype. The chain recombines TRBV20-1 with TRBJ2-7; possibly TRBD1 for D (6 bases). Germline CDR1 and CDR2: DFQATT and SNEGSKA (reference sequence). The CDR3 extends over 13 amino acids. The germline V and J ends were trimmed by 2 bases and 2 bases, with 10 bases remaining between them. The CDR3 nucleotides are TGCAGTGCTAGATCCCAGGGGCCCTACGAGCAGTACTTC. Translation gives CSARSQGPYEQYF.

This clonotype has only a few counts. This rearrangement joins TRBV7-2 to TRBJ2-7, with D possibly being TRBD1 or TRBD2 (5 bases each). The CDR3 is made up of 15 amino acids. V was clipped by 5 bases and J by 0 bases, with 14 bases between them. Looked up from germline, CDR1 is SGHTA and CDR2 is FQGNSA. CDR3 bases: TGTGCCAGCAGCACTGGAGGACATAGCTCCTACGAGCAGTACTTC. Amino acids: CASSTGGHSSYEQYF.

This clonotype appeared once. This sequence joins TRBV28 and TRBJ2-1; 7 bases line up with TRBD2. With 5 bases clipped from V and 0 bases from J, the junction kept 7 bases outside the gene matches. Germline V lookup: CDR1 MDHEN, CDR2 SYDVKM. This CDR3 has 16 residues. The CDR3 is CASSPSGGSSYNEQFF. CDR3 nucleotides: TGTGCCAGCAGTCCTTCGGGAGGAAGCTCCTACAATGAGCAGTTCTTC.

This clonotype was detected a few times. The V and J genes are TRBV9 and TRBJ2-1, with D possibly matching TRBD1 (5 bases). The germline V and J ends were trimmed by 4 bases and 7 bases, with 21 bases remaining between them. The CDR3 totals 16 residues. CDR1 is SGDLS, CDR2 YYNGEE, per germline. The CDR3: CASSPPNYGALNEQFF. The CDR3 DNA sequence: TGTGCCAGCAGCCCCCCTAATTATGGGGCCTTGAATGAGCAGTTCTTC.

This clonotype occurred many times. This rearrangement joins TRBV12-3 or TRBV12-4 to TRBJ1-5; perhaps TRBD1 as D (5 bases). The V end lost 3 bases, the J end lost 7 bases, and 7 bases lay between the germline ends. This CDR3 is built from 12 residues. Here the CDR3 DNA reads TGTGCCAGCAGTTTGGACAAGCAGCCCCAGCATTTT. Amino acid sequence: CASSLDKQPQHF.

This clonotype was recorded a few times. The chain links TRBV12-3 or TRBV12-4 to TRBJ1-1, with TRBD1 matching 7 bases. The trim removed 7 bases at V and 1 base at J, leaving 6 bases unmatched. The CDR3 extends over 14 amino acids. CDR3 coding DNA: TGTGCCAGCACCTTGGGACAGCAGAACACTGAAGCTTTCTTT. Amino acids: CASTLGQQNTEAFF.

This clonotype was counted only a few times. The V gene is TRBV28, the J gene TRBJ2-5; weak D call: TRBD2 (6 bases). Trimming took off 0 bases at V and 2 bases at J, with 10 bases between the two ends. This CDR3 has 15 amino acids. Germline assignment: CDR1 MDHEN and CDR2 SYDVKM. The CDR3 bases are TGTGCCAGCAGTTTATGGGTCGGGGGTCAAGAGACCCAGTACTTC. It is translated as CASSLWVGGQETQYF.

This clonotype was seen a handful of times. The chain uses TRBV10-3 and TRBJ2-3, with TRBD2 as a possible D gene (5 bases). V was shortened by 6 bases and J by 2 bases, with 18 bases between the two germline ends. CDR3 length equals 16 residues. CDR1 ENHRY and CDR2 SYGVKD come from the germline V gene. As DNA, the CDR3 is TGTGCCATCAGGACCAATGGACTTGCCGACACAGATACGCAGTATTTT. Amino acid sequence: CAIRTNGLADTDTQYF.

This clonotype was detected a few times. The chain uses TRBV6-5 and TRBJ2-7; 13 bases fit TRBD2. The germline gives CDR1 MNHEY, CDR2 SVGAGI. After removal of 0 bases from V and 3 bases from J, the junction contained 8 bases not matched to a gene. The CDR3 covers 18 residues. For the CDR3, the DNA is TGTGCCAGCAGTTACTCCCCACTAGCGGGAGGGTCCGGCTACGAGCAGTACTTC. This encodes CASSYSPLAGGSGYEQYF.

There are a few counts of this clonotype. CDR3 bases: TGTGCCAGCAGCCAATATAAGAGATCTAACTATGGCTACACCTTC. Amino acid sequence: CASSQYKRSNYGYTF. This chain connects TRBV3-1 to TRBJ1-2; D is unclear. The germline V gene has CDR1 LGHDT and CDR2 YNNKEL (reference sequence). V lost 2 bases, J lost 0 bases, and 10 bases lay in between. This CDR3 is 15 amino acids long.